This paragraph reports one T cell receptor beta chain. What it recognizes is unknown. CDR3 size: 15 residues. Germline CDR1 is SGHAT and CDR2 is FQDESV (reference sequence). Trimming at V came to 5 bases and at J to 3 bases, leaving 4 bases not matched to a gene. This entry belongs to a study of T cell responses to AZD1222 COVID-19 vaccine. The study's findings and limits: Donors were mostly white British, more females; clonal diversity possibly underestimated. Baseline antibody screening turned up just a handful of seropositive AZD1222 recipients. CD4 TCRs linked to vaccination spanned spike, dominating at 160-218 and 743-854. Scientists sampled the repertoires only once the peak T cell response had passed.

Generated by immunoSEQ multiplex PCR, the TCRdb table keeps only in-frame clones and is missing some. Of approximately 100,000 clones listed, approximately 91% were seen once; the top ten hold 16%. This sequence joins TRBV11-1 and TRBJ2-6, with 7 bases fitting TRBD2. The sequence was collected from an adult in good health. The sequencing used peripheral blood, collected on day 0 of AZD1222 vaccination. CDR3: CASSPGGSGANVLTF. The CDR3 DNA reads as TGTGCCAGCAGCCCGGGGGGAAGTGGGGCCAACGTCCTGACTTTC. The whole variable domain, remainder taken from reference TRBV11-1 and TRBJ2-6, is EAEVAQSPRYKITEKSQAVAFWCDPISGHATLYWYRQILGQGPELLVQFQDESVVDDSQLPKDRFSAERLKGVDSTLKIQPAELGDSAMYLCASSPGGSGANVLTFGAGSRLTVL.